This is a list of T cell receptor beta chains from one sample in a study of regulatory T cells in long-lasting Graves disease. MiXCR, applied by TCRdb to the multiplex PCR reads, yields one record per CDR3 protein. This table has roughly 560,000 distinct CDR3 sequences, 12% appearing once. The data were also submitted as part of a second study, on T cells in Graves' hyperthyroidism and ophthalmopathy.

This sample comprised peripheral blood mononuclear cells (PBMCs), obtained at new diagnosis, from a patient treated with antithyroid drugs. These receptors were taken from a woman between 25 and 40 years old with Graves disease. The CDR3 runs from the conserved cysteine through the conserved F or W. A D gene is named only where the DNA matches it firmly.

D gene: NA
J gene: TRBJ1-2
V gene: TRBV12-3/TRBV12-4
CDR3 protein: CASSFYGGGYGYTF

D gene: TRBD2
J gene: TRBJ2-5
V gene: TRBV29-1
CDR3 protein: CSVEDSLGVAGEDWETQYF

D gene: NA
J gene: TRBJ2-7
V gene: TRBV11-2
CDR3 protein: CASSLAPPYEQYF

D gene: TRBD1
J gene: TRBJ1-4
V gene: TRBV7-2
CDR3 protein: CASSFDRVNEKLFF

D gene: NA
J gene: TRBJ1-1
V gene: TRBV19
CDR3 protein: CASSIDPGLGNTEAFF

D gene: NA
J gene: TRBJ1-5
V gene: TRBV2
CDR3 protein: CASSEGGGQPQHF

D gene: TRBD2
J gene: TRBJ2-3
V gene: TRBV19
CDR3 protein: CASAVAGGRDTQYF

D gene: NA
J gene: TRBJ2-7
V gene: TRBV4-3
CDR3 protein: CASSLPVNGFLGFEQYF

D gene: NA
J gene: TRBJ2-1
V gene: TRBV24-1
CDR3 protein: CATSDPSGRTYNEQFF

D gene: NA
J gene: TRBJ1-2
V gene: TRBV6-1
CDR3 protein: CASGEVGPYGYTF

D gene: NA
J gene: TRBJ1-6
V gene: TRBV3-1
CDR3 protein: CASSQARVASPLHF

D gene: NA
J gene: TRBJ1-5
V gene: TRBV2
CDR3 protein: CASSEETGQPQHF

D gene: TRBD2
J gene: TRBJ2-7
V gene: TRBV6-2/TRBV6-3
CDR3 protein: CASSRGRGGSYEQYF

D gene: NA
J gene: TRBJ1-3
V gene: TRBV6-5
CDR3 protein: CASSYFGSSGNTIYF

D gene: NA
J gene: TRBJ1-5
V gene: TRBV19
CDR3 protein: CASQGGTLRSNQPQHF